The clone carrying this TCR beta chain has more than one count but fewer than ten. Its cognate antigen is unknown. Researchers built TCR beta libraries using quantitative 5'-RACE with molecular barcodes. TCRdb recomputed calls from the 5' RACE reads with MiXCR, one row per CDR3 protein. The sample has about 510,000 distinct CDR3 sequences; about 5% are singletons. This specimen comes from a study of CD8 T cells in ankylosing spondylitis. Whole-study findings and limits: Disease-linked clones were CD8+ and relatively rare in peripheral blood. Reportedly, significant enrichment of disease-linked clones occurred in matched ankylosing spondylitis synovial fluid. Ankylosing spondylitis blood seemed to carry a telltale TCR beta motif made of fewer than 10 highly homologous variants. Certain motif variants had earlier appeared in reactive arthritis synovial fluid and blood.

In germline, CDR1 is MNHEY, CDR2 SVGAGI. The CDR3 sequence is 12 residues long. V lost 6 bases to trimming and J lost 5 bases, with 10 bases between them. This TCR was recovered from a male donor with ankylosing spondylitis. V and J are TRBV6-5 and TRBJ2-5, with a possible D match to TRBD1 (6 bases). Sample: blood, either unsorted or a sorted T cell fraction (not recorded which). The CDR3: CASSTGYETQYF. DNA of the CDR3: TGTGCCAGCAGCACAGGGTACGAGACCCAGTACTTC.